One and the same sample provided the 15 T cell receptor beta chains below, sequenced in a study of CD8+ T cells in alopecia areata. TCR sequencing used cDNA made by reverse transcription of extracted RNA. The table came from immunoSEQ multiplex PCR; TCRdb's copy has only in-frame clones and leaves some out. Of about 110,000 clones listed, 56% are singletons. Treatment indicated: oral pan-JAK inhibitor, 5-10 mg twice daily. Sequenced material: CD4+ T cells sorted from blood, taken at week 24, from a patient treated with tofacitinib. These receptors came from a human donor with alopecia areata.

The gene calls are TRBV5-1 and TRBJ2-7; D may be TRBD1 (5 bases). Trimming stripped 4 bases from V and 2 bases from J, with 19 bases between. The germline CDR1 and CDR2 sequences are SGHRS and YFSETQ. This CDR3 contains 16 residues. CDR3: CASSPDPQGNPYEQYF. CDR3 coding DNA: TGCGCCAGCAGCCCGGACCCCCAGGGAAACCCCTACGAGCAGTACTTC.

This clone was counted a few times. The chain employs TRBV7-2 and TRBJ1-5; D is undetermined. CDR3 length equals 14 residues. The germline V gene has CDR1 SGHTA and CDR2 FQGNSA. V was pared by 8 bases and J by 5 bases, with 16 bases between. This CDR3 is CASGRGVSDQPQHF. CDR3 coding DNA: TGTGCCAGCGGCCGTGGTGTAAGCGATCAGCCCCAGCATTTT.

The J gene is TRBJ2-3, the V gene TRBV6-5; 8 bases are shared with TRBD1. This CDR3 is built from 15 residues. The V gene's germline CDR1 is MNHEY and CDR2 SVGAGI. Germline trimming cut 5 bases from V and 0 bases from J; bases unmatched to any gene: 4. The CDR3 sequence is CASSRTGLSTDTQYF. CDR3 in DNA: TGTGCCAGCAGTCGGACAGGGCTAAGCACAGATACGCAGTATTTT.

The chain employs TRBV4-2 and TRBJ2-4, with D maybe TRBD1 (6 bases). The CDR3 has 18 residues. Germline assignment: CDR1 LGHNA and CDR2 YNFKEQ. V gave up 0 bases and J gave up 0 bases, with 15 bases separating them. The CDR3 here is CASSQDRQPGVAKNIQYF. In DNA, the CDR3 is TGTGCCAGCAGCCAAGATCGGCAACCAGGGGTAGCCAAAAACATTCAGTACTTC.

This clone was picked up one time. This chain links TRBV29-1 with TRBJ2-5; D not resolved. The V end was cut by 3 bases, the J end by 9 bases, with 17 bases between. The CDR3 has 13 amino acids. Germline V gene lookup returns CDR1 SQVTM and CDR2 ANQGSEA. Here the CDR3 reads CSVESSGLQAQYF. The CDR3 DNA sequence: TGCAGCGTTGAGTCGTCGGGCCTCCAGGCCCAGTACTTC.

This clone occurred a few times. CDR3 residues: CASGVQGDGYTF. Written as DNA, the CDR3 is TGTGCCAGCGGGGTCCAGGGTGATGGCTACACCTTC. V gene TRBV7-2 combines with J gene TRBJ1-2; D is possibly TRBD1 (5 bases). Trimming removed 8 bases at V and 6 bases at J, with 13 bases between. This CDR3 contains 12 residues. The germline CDR1 and CDR2 sequences are SGHTA and FQGNSA.

The chain is built from TRBV5-4 and TRBJ1-2; 7 nucleotides line up with TRBD1. Germline trimming cut 0 bases from V and 5 bases from J; bases unmatched to any gene: 1. The CDR3 is made up of 13 amino acids. Per the germline V gene, CDR1 is SGHNT and CDR2 is YYREEE (reference sequence). The CDR3 region is CASSLGGQYGYTF. In DNA form, the CDR3 reads TGTGCCAGCAGCTTGGGGGGACAGTATGGCTACACCTTC. Drawing the rest from reference TRBV5-4 and TRBJ1-2, the complete variable domain is ETGVTQSPTHLIKTRGQQVTLRCSSQSGHNTVSWYQQALGQGPQFIFQYYREEENGRGNFPPRFSGLQFPNYSSELNVNALELDDSALYLCASSLGGQYGYTFGSGTRLTVV.

The V gene is TRBV4-1, the J gene TRBJ1-1; D gene unclear. Germline V gene sequence: CDR1 MGHRA, CDR2 YSYEKL. V was pared by 2 bases and J by 2 bases, with 18 bases between. This CDR3 is 17 amino acids long. This CDR3 is CASSQSSARNLNTEAFF. CDR3 in DNA: TGCGCCAGCAGCCAATCTTCCGCCAGAAATCTTAACACTGAAGCTTTCTTT.

CDR3: CASSLYEGKLFF. The CDR3 nucleotides read TGTGCCAGCAGCTTGTATGAAGGAAAACTGTTTTTT. The rearrangement joins TRBV7-8 to TRBJ1-4; D unclear. Trimming stripped 3 bases from V and 10 bases from J, with 9 bases between. The CDR3 sequence is 12 residues long. Germline-derived CDR1 and CDR2 are SGHVS and FQNEAQ.

J is TRBJ2-2 and V is TRBV4-1, with no clear D. Trimming took off 0 bases at V and 2 bases at J, with 10 bases between the two ends. Looked up from germline, CDR1 is MGHRA and CDR2 is YSYEKL. This CDR3 is 16 amino acids long. CDR3 sequence (DNA): TGCGCCAGCAGCCAAGACACAGCGATTAACACCGGGGAGCTGTTTTTT. It encodes CASSQDTAINTGELFF.

The DNA for the CDR3 is TGTGCCAGCAGTTATGGTCCAGGGAGTGAAGCTTTCTTT. Translating gives CASSYGPGSEAFF. The chain combines TRBV6-6 with TRBJ1-1; maybe TRBD1 (5 bases). The CDR3 consists of 13 residues. V lost 3 bases and J 7 bases, leaving 12 bases between the germline ends. Germline values: CDR1 MNHNY, CDR2 SVGAGI (reference sequence).

This clone was seen only once. J is TRBJ1-5 and V is TRBV6-1; 11 nucleotides agree with TRBD1. V dropped 2 bases and J dropped 8; count of bases not matched to a gene: 2. Germline V gives CDR1 MNHNS, CDR2 SASEGT. This CDR3 is 14 amino acids long. CDR3 in DNA: TGTGCCAGCAGTGAACCGGGACAGGGGGAGCCCCAGCATTTT. This encodes CASSEPGQGEPQHF.

This chain joins TRBV5-6 and TRBJ2-5, with D unresolved. The V gene's germline CDR1 is SGHDT and CDR2 YYEEEE. This CDR3 has 13 amino acids. V lost 6 bases, J lost 7 bases, and 16 bases lay in between. The DNA of the CDR3 is TGTGCCAGCACCCGGACCGACGGTGGGACCCAGTACTTC. It encodes CASTRTDGGTQYF.

This clone was counted a few times. The genes are TRBV4-2 and TRBJ1-1; unclear D gene. The CDR3 is 14 residues long. V was clipped by 5 bases and J by 3 bases, with 13 bases between them. CDR1 is LGHNA and CDR2 is YNFKEQ in the germline V gene. The CDR3 loop is CASSLVWIHTEAFF. Here the CDR3 DNA reads TGTGCCAGCAGCTTGGTTTGGATCCACACTGAAGCTTTCTTT.

The chain uses TRBV9 and TRBJ2-3; D is undetermined. With 0 bases removed from V and 0 bases from J, the gap between germline ends came to 8 bases. Germline values: CDR1 SGDLS, CDR2 YYNGEE. There are 15 residues in the CDR3. CDR3 bases: TGTGCCAGCAGCGTAGATCCTACTAGCACAGATACGCAGTATTTT. It specifies CASSVDPTSTDTQYF. The full variable domain, with the rest looked up from reference TRBV9 and TRBJ2-3, is DSGVTQTPKHLITATGQRVTLRCSPRSGDLSVYWYQQSLDQGLQFLIQYYNGEERAKGNILERFSAQQFPDLHSELNLSSLELGDSALYFCASSVDPTSTDTQYFGPGTRLTVL.